One and the same sample provided the 17 T cell receptor beta chains below, sequenced in a study of CD8 T cells in Susac syndrome (dated by TCRdb to about 2019). Libraries were built with the immunoSEQ multiplex PCR assay. RNA was extracted with the RNeasy kit and 0.5 to 1 ug was reverse transcribed using random hexamers. TCRdb applied fastp at Q25 and MiXCR to the public reads, then kept only in-frame beta chains. Identical CDR3 proteins give one entry, which carries the most common genes and DNA. The sample table records about 71,000 distinct CDR3 sequences; 96% of these occur just once. The ten largest make up more than 0.09% of the sample. The sequenced sample was CD4+ T cells from PBMCs. The receptors were sampled from a human donor with multiple sclerosis.

CDR3 in DNA: TGCGCCAGCAGCTTGGCCCGACAGGAAGACTCCTACAATGAGCAGTTCTTC. It codes for CASSLARQEDSYNEQFF. The chain combines TRBV5-1 with TRBJ2-1; a possible D gene is TRBD1 (6 bases). Trimming cost V 0 bases and J 0 bases, with 13 bases left between them. The CDR3 has 17 amino acids. Germline V lookup: CDR1 SGHRS, CDR2 YFSETQ.

The V call is TRBV18, the J call TRBJ2-7, with 10 bases that match TRBD1. The germline V gene has CDR1 KGHSH and CDR2 LQKENI. The CDR3 consists of 15 residues. Trimming took 1 base from V and 2 from J; bases not matched to a gene: 2. The CDR3 reads CASSPQGQGTYEQYF. The CDR3 nucleotides are TGTGCCAGCTCACCACAGGGACAGGGGACCTACGAGCAGTACTTC.

The chain recombines TRBV12-3 or TRBV12-4 with TRBJ2-1, with TRBD1 identical over 7 bases. The CDR3 is made up of 16 amino acids. V shed 6 bases and J 3 bases; nucleotides not matched to a gene: 11. DNA of the CDR3: TGTGCCAGCAGGATACGAGGGGGCGTAGTCTACAATGAGCAGTTCTTC. This gives the protein CASRIRGGVVYNEQFF.

The rearrangement uses TRBV29-1 and TRBJ2-2; 8 bases are shared with TRBD1. The CDR3 has 13 residues. Germline assignment: CDR1 SQVTM and CDR2 ANQGSEA. Trimming removed 6 bases from V and 6 bases from J; junction bases left unmatched: 6. The CDR3 DNA sequence: TGCAGCGTAGACAGGGGAACGGCCGGGGAGCTGTTTTTT. It encodes CSVDRGTAGELFF.

The chain is built from TRBV5-4 and TRBJ2-3, with 7 bases matching TRBD1. Germline lookup yields CDR1 SGHNT and CDR2 YYREEE (reference sequence). The CDR3 length is 15 residues. V trimming: 0 bases; J trimming: 4 bases; junction bases outside the gene matches: 5. CDR3: CASSLEGAPADTQYF. In DNA, the CDR3 is TGTGCCAGCAGCTTGGAGGGGGCGCCGGCAGATACGCAGTATTTT. Together with reference TRBV5-4 and TRBJ2-3, the CDR3 gives the full variable domain: ETGVTQSPTHLIKTRGQQVTLRCSSQSGHNTVSWYQQALGQGPQFIFQYYREEENGRGNFPPRFSGLQFPNYSSELNVNALELDDSALYLCASSLEGAPADTQYFGPGTRLTVL.

The chain employs TRBV11-2 and TRBJ2-7; the D gene is possibly TRBD1 (6 bases). The V end lost 3 bases, the J end lost 2 bases, and 8 bases lay between the germline ends. The CDR3 consists of 13 residues. CDR1 is SGHAT and CDR2 is FQNNGV in the germline V gene. The CDR3 is CASSLDSPYEQYF. The CDR3 region has the DNA TGTGCCAGCAGCTTGGACAGCCCCTACGAGCAGTACTTC.

The gene calls are TRBV4-1 and TRBJ1-3; D gene uncertain. The CDR3 is made up of 12 amino acids. Germline CDR1 reads MGHRA; CDR2 reads YSYEKL. V was trimmed by 2 bases and J by 4 bases, leaving 3 bases between them. The CDR3 DNA is TGCGCCAGCAGCCAACTCGGAAACACCATATATTTT. Its protein product is CASSQLGNTIYF.

This rearrangement joins TRBV24-1 to TRBJ2-3; D assignment may be TRBD1 or TRBD2 (5 bases each). CDR1 and CDR2 (germline): KGHDR, SFDVKD. The CDR3 extends over 16 amino acids. Trimming removed 3 bases from V and 2 bases from J, with 14 bases in between. In DNA, the CDR3 is TGTGCCACCAGTGATCGGAGGCTGGGGGACACAGATACGCAGTATTTT. It specifies CATSDRRLGDTDTQYF.

V usage is TRBV29-1 and J usage is TRBJ2-7; weak D call: TRBD2 (6 bases). The length of the CDR3 is 16 residues. V was shortened by 4 bases and J by 3 bases, with 22 bases between the two germline ends. Per germline, CDR1 SQVTM and CDR2 ANQGSEA. The CDR3 here is CSVVWGQGTGYYEQYF. The CDR3 nucleotides are TGCAGCGTTGTATGGGGTCAAGGGACTGGCTACTACGAGCAGTACTTC.

The gene calls are TRBV2 and TRBJ1-2, with 11 bases identical to TRBD1. From germline, CDR1 is SNHLY and CDR2 FYNNEI. Trimming took 6 bases from V and 7 from J; bases not matched to a gene: 4. This CDR3 is 13 amino acids long. The CDR3 coding sequence is TGTGCCAGCAGAGCCGGGACAGGGGGTGGCTACACCTTC. Amino acids: CASRAGTGGGYTF.

Here the CDR3 reads CASSLDLGGNEQFF. The CDR3 DNA reads TGTGCCAGCAGCTTAGATCTAGGCGGCAATGAGCAGTTCTTC. The genes are TRBV11-3 and TRBJ2-1; D unresolved. V lost 0 bases and J 6 bases, leaving 9 bases between the germline ends. The CDR3 runs to 14 residues. Germline V gives CDR1 SGHNT, CDR2 YENEEA.

This clonotype was observed once. The J gene is TRBJ1-1, the V gene TRBV29-1; 9 nucleotides line up with TRBD1. V lost 5 bases, J lost 6 bases, and 4 bases stayed unmatched. Germline CDR1 reads SQVTM; CDR2 reads ANQGSEA. This CDR3 comprises 12 residues. In DNA, the CDR3 is TGCAGCGTTCACAGGGGGCCGGCTGAAGCTTTCTTT. Translating it yields CSVHRGPAEAFF.

The chain carries TRBV7-2 and TRBJ2-1; D is perhaps TRBD2 (7 bases). From germline, CDR1 is SGHTA and CDR2 FQGNSA. The length of the CDR3 is 14 residues. V lost 4 bases and J 2 bases, leaving 9 bases between the germline ends. The CDR3 sequence is CASSWGGPYNEQFF. CDR3 coding DNA: TGTGCCAGCAGCTGGGGGGGGCCCTACAATGAGCAGTTCTTC. The variable domain in full, with the rest retrieved from reference TRBV7-2 and TRBJ2-1, is GAGVSQSPSNKVTEKGKDVELRCDPISGHTALYWYRQSLGQGLEFLIYFQGNSAPDKSGLPSDRFSAERTGGSVSTLTIQRTQQEDSAVYLCASSWGGPYNEQFFGPGTRLTVL.

The rearrangement links TRBV4-3 to TRBJ2-6; D is ambiguous. The germline V gene encodes CDR1 LGHNA and CDR2 YSLEER. Between the trimmed V and J ends, which lost 1 base and 2 bases, there was a span of 6 bases. The CDR3 has 15 residues. CDR3 DNA: TGCGCCAGCAGCCAAGGTAGTGCTGGGGCCAACGTCCTGACTTTC. Encoded protein: CASSQGSAGANVLTF.

The chain has TRBV28 and TRBJ2-7; TRBD1 might be the D (6 bases). Germline values: CDR1 MDHEN, CDR2 SYDVKM. V lost 6 bases and J 3 bases, leaving 15 bases between the germline ends. The CDR3 length is 14 residues. CDR3 residues: CASRPIRDNYEQYF. CDR3 coding DNA: TGTGCCAGCAGACCAATCCGGGACAACTACGAGCAGTACTTC.

The chain employs TRBV30 and TRBJ2-1, with 10 nucleotides matching TRBD1. In germline, CDR1 is GTSNPN, CDR2 SVGIG (reference sequence). The ends lost 1 base at V and 7 bases at J; junction bases unmatched: 4. The CDR3 runs to 14 residues. The chain's CDR3 is CAWSAGTGVNEQFF. The CDR3 nucleotides read TGTGCCTGGAGTGCCGGGACAGGGGTGAATGAGCAGTTCTTC.

This sequence joins TRBV7-6 and TRBJ2-5; D not certain. V was clipped by 1 base and J by 3 bases, with 21 bases between them. The length of the CDR3 is 18 residues. Germline CDR1 and CDR2: SGHVS and FNYEAQ. The DNA for the CDR3 is TGTGCCAGCAGCTTAGAAGTAGGGCCTCACGCCAACGAAGAGACCCAGTACTTC. This translates into CASSLEVGPHANEETQYF.